This TCR beta chain was observed in a study of T cell responses to AZD1222 COVID-19 vaccine. V trimming: 9 bases; J trimming: 10 bases; junction bases outside the gene matches: 11. Germline V gene lookup returns CDR1 ENHRY and CDR2 SYGVKD. This CDR3 has 13 residues. This table comes from immunoSEQ multiplex PCR, and its TCRdb copy is limited to in-frame clones, with some not included. The data show 70,000 to 90,000 clones, 86% seen once. This sequence originates from an adult in good health. The chain uses TRBV10-3 and TRBJ1-2, with 10 bases aligning to TRBD1. Sequences were derived from peripheral blood, sampled on day 0 of AZD1222 vaccination. Here the CDR3 DNA reads TGTGCCATACCGGGACAGGGGCGAGAGGACTACACCTTC. Translation: CAIPGQGREDYTF.